Detailed here is one TCR beta chain. Germline CDR1 is GTSNPN and CDR2 is SVGIG (reference sequence). The CDR3 totals 19 residues. V was clipped by 0 bases and J by 6 bases; unmatched bases: 13. The protocol was immunoSEQ multiplex PCR, while the TCRdb copy is restricted to in-frame clones and leaves out a portion. The sample holds 640,000 or so clones, more than 70% seen once. The sample belongs to a study of shared T cell receptors in the human thymus. These same records also appear under a second study, on human thymus T cells. That report notes: Healthy Finnish infants having corrective surgery for congenital heart defects served as donors. Corrective heart surgery yielded the resections from which the thymus tissue came. Related research examined unrelated individuals and reported that their thymic repertoires overlapped highly.

The TCR comes from a boy in the first two years of life with a congenital heart defect. The V call is TRBV30, the J call TRBJ2-2; 13 nucleotides match TRBD2. What was sequenced was thymocytes. In nucleotides, the CDR3 is TGTGCCTGGAGTGTACCCGGACTAGCGGGAGTGTGGTACGCCGGGGAGCTGTTTTTT. Encoded protein: CAWSVPGLAGVWYAGELFF.